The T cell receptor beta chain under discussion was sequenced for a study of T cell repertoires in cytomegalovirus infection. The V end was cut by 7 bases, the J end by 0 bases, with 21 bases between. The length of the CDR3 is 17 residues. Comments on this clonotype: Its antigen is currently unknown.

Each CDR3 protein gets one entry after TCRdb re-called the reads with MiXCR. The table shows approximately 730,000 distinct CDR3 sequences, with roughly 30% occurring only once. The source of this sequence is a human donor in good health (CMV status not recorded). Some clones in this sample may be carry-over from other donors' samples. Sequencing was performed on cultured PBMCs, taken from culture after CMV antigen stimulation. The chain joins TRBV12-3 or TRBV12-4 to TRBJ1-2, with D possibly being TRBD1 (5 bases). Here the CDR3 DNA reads TGTGCCAGCACCTCCGAGACAAGGGGAGCCACTAACTATGGCTACACCTTC. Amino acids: CASTSETRGATNYGYTF.